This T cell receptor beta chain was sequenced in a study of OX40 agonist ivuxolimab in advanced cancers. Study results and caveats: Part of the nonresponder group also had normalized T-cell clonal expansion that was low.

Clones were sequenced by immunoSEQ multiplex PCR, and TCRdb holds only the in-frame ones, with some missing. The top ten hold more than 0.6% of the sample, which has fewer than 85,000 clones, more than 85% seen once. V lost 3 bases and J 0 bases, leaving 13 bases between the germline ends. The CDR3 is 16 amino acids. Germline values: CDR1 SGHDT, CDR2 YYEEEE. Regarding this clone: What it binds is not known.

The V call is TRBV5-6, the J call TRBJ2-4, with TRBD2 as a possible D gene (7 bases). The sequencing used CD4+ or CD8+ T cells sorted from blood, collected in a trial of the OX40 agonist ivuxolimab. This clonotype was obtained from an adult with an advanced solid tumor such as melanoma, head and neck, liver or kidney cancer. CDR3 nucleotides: TGTGCCAGCAGCTGGGGGGGCTCCCTAGCCAAAAACATTCAGTACTTC. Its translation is CASSWGGSLAKNIQYF.